A selection of T cell receptor beta chains follows, all from one sample in a study of graft-versus-host responses after intestinal transplantation. Generated by immunoSEQ multiplex PCR, the TCRdb table keeps only in-frame clones and is missing some. The sample records roughly 97,000 clones, about 90% being singletons. These receptors have no known antigen. The sequences come from unstimulated CD4+ T cells sorted from spleen or lymph node cells, collected before intestinal transplant. These receptors came from a human donor who received an intestinal transplant. Both conserved end residues are part of each CDR3. Each record gives: V gene, D gene, clone size, J gene, CDR3 protein, CDR3 DNA. A D gene is named only where the DNA matches it firmly. Size is stated for part of the rows, as once, few or many counts, or as a class when the clone is expanded.

TRBV19,TRBD1,-,TRBJ2-2,CASSTRPGQGTGELFF,TGTGCCAGTAGTACCCGTCCGGGACAGGGCACCGGGGAGCTGTTTTTT
TRBV5-6,-,-,TRBJ2-6,CASSHLKTNVLTF,TGTGCCAGCAGCCACTTGAAGACCAACGTCCTGACTTTC
TRBV5-6,-,once,TRBJ2-7,CASSLFIGDPYEQYF,TGTGCCAGCAGCCTCTTTATAGGGGACCCCTACGAGCAGTACTTC
TRBV29-1,TRBD2,-,TRBJ2-7,CSVTPSGRKYEQYF,TGCAGCGTTACTCCTAGCGGGAGAAAGTACGAGCAGTACTTC
TRBV5-1,-,-,TRBJ2-2,CASSLAVSLTGELFF,TGCGCCAGCAGCTTGGCCGTCTCACTAACCGGGGAGCTGTTTTTT
TRBV7-7,TRBD2,-,TRBJ2-1,CASSLGRAGEQFF,TGTGCCAGCAGCTTGGGGAGGGCCGGGGAGCAGTTCTTC
TRBV7-3,TRBD1,-,TRBJ2-3,CASSLTPDRGANTQYF,TGTGCCAGCAGCTTAACCCCGGACAGGGGGGCAAATACGCAGTATTTT
TRBV27,TRBD2,-,TRBJ2-3,CASRSSLVTGAGTDTQYF,TGTGCCAGCAGATCCTCCCTCGTTACGGGAGCGGGGACAGATACGCAGTATTTT
TRBV21-1,-,-,TRBJ1-4,CASSSTVINEKLFF,TGTGCCAGCAGCAGCACAGTAATTAATGAAAAACTGTTTTTT
TRBV21-1,-,-,TRBJ1-5,CASSWQGAGSQPQHF,TGTGCCAGCAGCTGGCAGGGGGCGGGTAGTCAGCCCCAGCATTTT
TRBV5-1,-,-,TRBJ2-3,CASSLGPSTDTQYF,TGCGCCAGCAGCCTCGGTCCTTCCACAGATACGCAGTATTTT
TRBV10-1,-,once,TRBJ1-2,CASSEGQGRDYTF,TGCGCCAGCAGTGAAGGTCAGGGACGTGACTACACCTTC
TRBV5-1,-,few,TRBJ2-3,CASSLYASDTQYF,TGCGCCAGCAGCTTGTACGCGTCAGATACGCAGTATTTT
TRBV5-1,-,-,TRBJ2-6,CASSLMSGANVLTF,TGCGCCAGCAGCTTGATGTCAGGGGCCAACGTCCTGACTTTC
TRBV11-3,-,once,TRBJ2-1,CASSRGGSYNEQFF,TGTGCCAGCAGCAGGGGAGGCTCCTACAATGAGCAGTTCTTC
TRBV2,TRBD1,-,TRBJ2-7,CASSARDRVYF,TGTGCCAGCAGTGCGCGGGACAGGGTGTACTTC
TRBV19,-,-,TRBJ2-3,CASKAGYSTDTQYF,TGTGCCAGTAAGGCGGGTTACAGCACAGATACGCAGTATTTT
TRBV7-9,-,-,TRBJ1-5,CASSLGQVGQPQHF,TGTGCCAGCAGCTTAGGGCAGGTGGGACAGCCCCAGCATTTT
TRBV6-5,-,few,TRBJ2-6,CASSYSETGANVLTF,TGTGCCAGCAGTTACTCAGAGACTGGGGCCAACGTCCTGACTTTC
TRBV9,TRBD1,-,TRBJ1-1,CASSADRAGNTEAFF,TGTGCCAGCAGCGCGGACAGGGCGGGGAACACTGAAGCTTTCTTT
TRBV21-1,-,-,TRBJ2-7,CASPRGVYEQYF,TGTGCCAGCCCCAGAGGGGTCTACGAGCAGTACTTC